The 14 T cell receptor beta chains in this list originate from one sample, sequenced in a study of T cells in Graves' hyperthyroidism and ophthalmopathy (dated by TCRdb to the late 2010s). Library preparation employed multiplex PCR. This sample was sequenced with an Illumina HiSeq 2000. TCR beta CDR3 regions were amplified from RNA transcripts. A first-round RT-PCR of the TCR CDR3 used the HTBI primer set with the Qiagen OneStep RT-PCR kit. TCRdb cleaned the public reads at Q25 with fastp, built clones with MiXCR and kept in-frame beta chains. When rows share a CDR3 protein, they turn into one entry using the most common DNA and genes. This sample gives almost 350,000 distinct CDR3 sequences in total; roughly 18% of them show up just once. Around 15% of the sample is taken by the ten largest. The sequenced material came from blood. The receptors derive from a woman aged 40 to 50 with Graves' ophthalmopathy.

This clonotype was observed many times. The chain joins TRBV3-1 to TRBJ2-7; no firm D call. CDR1 is LGHDT and CDR2 is YNNKEL in the germline V gene (reference sequence). This CDR3 is 15 amino acids long. V was trimmed by 5 bases and J by 2 bases, leaving 16 bases between them. The CDR3 region is CASSRLGGPTYEQYF. In nucleotides, the CDR3 is TGTGCCAGCAGCAGGTTGGGCGGCCCGACCTACGAGCAGTACTTC.

This clonotype turned up a few times. The chain links TRBV7-6 to TRBJ2-7; TRBD2 matches 8 bases. This CDR3 comprises 15 residues. Germline CDR1 SGHVS, CDR2 FNYEAQ. V lost 1 base to trimming and J lost 3 bases; unmatched junction nucleotides: 5. The CDR3 DNA reads as TGTGCCAGCAGCTTAGTTACTAGCGGAGACTACGAGCAGTACTTC. Translated: CASSLVTSGDYEQYF.

Many counts were recorded for this clonotype. J is TRBJ2-2 and V is TRBV12-3 or TRBV12-4; D ambiguous. V dropped 6 bases and J dropped 6 bases, with 11 bases sitting between them. CDR3 size: 13 residues. The CDR3 reads CASSPPRAGELFF. The DNA of the CDR3 is TGTGCCAGCAGCCCTCCAAGAGCCGGGGAGCTGTTTTTT.

This clonotype was detected ten times or more. The V and J genes are TRBV7-9 and TRBJ1-3, with a tentative D call TRBD1 (5 bases). Trimming removed 5 bases at V and 4 bases at J, with 15 bases between. Germline lookup yields CDR1 SEHNR and CDR2 FQNEAQ (reference sequence). The CDR3 extends over 15 amino acids. As DNA, the CDR3 is TGTGCCAGCAGCGCCGGGACGGAATACGGAAACACCATATATTTT. This translates into CASSAGTEYGNTIYF.

Ten or more counts support this clonotype. The rearrangement links TRBV2 to TRBJ2-7, with D unresolved. The CDR3 has 15 residues. The V gene's germline CDR1 is SNHLY and CDR2 FYNNEI. V dropped 0 bases and J dropped 2 bases, with 11 bases sitting between them. This chain's CDR3 is CASSEAGATAYEQYF. CDR3 in DNA: TGTGCCAGCAGTGAAGCCGGAGCGACTGCCTACGAGCAGTACTTC.

This clonotype was recorded many times. The chain is built from TRBV20-1 and TRBJ2-7, with D perhaps matching TRBD2 (6 bases). The germline V and J ends were trimmed by 0 bases and 1 base, with 7 bases remaining between them. The CDR3 is 13 amino acids. Germline V gene lookup returns CDR1 DFQATT and CDR2 SNEGSKA (reference sequence). The CDR3 spells CSAREAGSYEQYF. CDR3 sequence (DNA): TGCAGTGCTAGAGAAGCGGGTTCCTACGAGCAGTACTTC.

The sample holds many counts of this clonotype. A read error is possible here, since a much larger clone lies one base away. The missing conserved phenylalanine or tryptophan at the end of this CDR3 makes a read error likely. V gene TRBV10-3 combines with J gene TRBJ2-7; TRBD1 or TRBD2 may be the D gene (5 bases each). V lost 4 bases, J lost 5 bases, and 18 bases lay in between. The CDR3 contains 15 residues. Germline V gene data show CDR1 as ENHRY and CDR2 as SYGVKD. CDR3: CAISVRGTGSNEQYS. CDR3 sequence (DNA): TGTGCCATCAGTGTACGAGGGACGGGGTCTAACGAGCAGTACTCC.

This clonotype was detected ten times or more. The rearrangement joins TRBV9 to TRBJ1-5, with D unresolved. V lost 0 bases to trimming and J lost 0 bases, with 13 bases between them. The CDR3 contains 17 residues. Per the germline V gene, CDR1 is SGDLS and CDR2 is YYNGEE. The CDR3 DNA reads as TGTGCCAGCAGCGTAGCTCGAAGGCCTAATAGCAATCAGCCCCAGCATTTT. Protein product: CASSVARRPNSNQPQHF.

To note about this clonotype: The CDR3 ends on some other residue instead of the conserved phenylalanine or tryptophan, so this is likely a read error. The chain has TRBV12-3 or TRBV12-4 and TRBJ1-1; a weak D match, TRBD1 (6 bases). This CDR3 spans 16 amino acids. V lost 1 base and J 4 bases, leaving 16 bases between the germline ends. CDR3: CASSLVWGAKSTEAFL. The CDR3 DNA is TGTGCCAGCAGTTTAGTCTGGGGGGCAAAGAGCACTGAAGCTTTCCTT.

This clonotype was observed many times. The chain couples TRBV18 to TRBJ1-3, with D unclear. Germline V gives CDR1 KGHSH, CDR2 LQKENI. Trimming stripped 3 bases from V and 3 bases from J, with 6 bases between. The CDR3 contains 13 residues. The CDR3 spells CASSPNGGNTIYF. The CDR3 region has the DNA TGTGCCAGCTCACCTAATGGTGGAAACACCATATATTTT.

This clonotype appeared many times. The gene calls are TRBV27 and TRBJ2-7, with a possible D match to TRBD1 (6 bases). CDR1 and CDR2 (germline): MNHEY, SMNVEV (reference sequence). The CDR3 is 11 residues long. V shed 3 bases and J shed 12 bases, with 12 bases lying between them. The DNA of the CDR3 is TGTGCCAGCAGTTTTCTGGGGGCTCTGTACTTC. This encodes CASSFLGALYF.

The chain combines TRBV27 with TRBJ2-5; 10 bases are shared with TRBD2. Germline CDR1 and CDR2: MNHEY and SMNVEV (reference sequence). The CDR3 runs to 16 residues. The junction had 10 bases not matched to a gene; V was cut back by 3 bases and J by 6 bases. The CDR3 reads CASSFRGLAGVKTQYF. The DNA of the CDR3 is TGTGCCAGCAGTTTTAGAGGGCTAGCGGGAGTAAAGACCCAGTACTTC.

This chain connects TRBV11-2 to TRBJ2-7; TRBD2 agrees at 10 bases. There are 18 residues in the CDR3. V was clipped by 2 bases and J by 6 bases; unmatched bases: 16. Germline V gene lookup returns CDR1 SGHAT and CDR2 FQNNGV. The CDR3, as DNA: TGTGCCAGCAGCTTACTAGTGGGAGGGACTAGCGCACCGGGCGAGCAGTACTTC. Protein: CASSLLVGGTSAPGEQYF.

The gene calls are TRBV19 and TRBJ2-7; a weak D match, TRBD1 (5 bases). V gave up 7 bases and J gave up 3 bases, with 13 bases separating them. Germline V gene data show CDR1 as LNHDA and CDR2 as SQIVND (reference sequence). The CDR3 contains 13 residues. CDR3 sequence: CASTERTGYEQYF. DNA for the CDR3: TGTGCCAGTACAGAGAGAACAGGCTACGAGCAGTACTTC.